Given below is one TCR beta chain in context. The CDR3 runs to 13 residues. Germline loops: CDR1 ENHRY, CDR2 SYGVKD. Trimming cost V 7 bases and J 3 bases; bases outside gene matches: 6. Original methodology: Quantification of nucleated cells was approximated via reference gene primer amplification. The table came from immunoSEQ multiplex PCR; TCRdb's copy has only in-frame clones and leaves some out. D and trimming come from the DNA, and the V and J calls and clone size come from that table. The sample lists approximately 12,000 clones, around 83% occurring once. This specimen belongs to a study of blood T cell repertoires in COVID-19. Study-level information: Researchers got acute and convalescent COVID-19 samples from the United States, Italy and Spain. In each case, the material was cDNA or gDNA derived from T cells, B-cell-depleted T cells, or PBMCs.

Specimen: peripheral blood. This receptor was identified in a man aged 40-55 years with active or convalescent COVID-19. The chain joins TRBV10-3 to TRBJ2-7; 7 nucleotides line up with TRBD1. The CDR3 DNA reads as TGTGCCATCAAAACAGGGGATCTCTACGAGCAGTACTTC. Translating it yields CAIKTGDLYEQYF.